Detailed here is one TCR beta chain. Its antigen remains unknown. This specimen comes from a study of sequential checkpoint blockade in melanoma. The overall study: DNA from 90 to 100 pretreatment tumor samples underwent TCRβ immunosequencing. About two dozen patients had tumor biopsies before treatment and at week 13. Study results and limitations: Mutational load did not correlate with tumor T-cell fraction or clonality.

The treatment is: randomized to nivolumab then ipilimumab (arm A) or the reverse (arm B). Using immunoSEQ multiplex PCR, the repertoire was profiled, and TCRdb retains in-frame clones only, with some absent. The sample has thousands of clones, roughly 23% seen once. This specimen consisted of tumor tissue (inferred from file names), obtained from a patient given nivolumab and ipilimumab in sequence. This TCR was sampled from a human donor with melanoma.

The CDR3 region is CASSYQVKAAEQYF. In DNA, the CDR3 is TGTGCCAGCAGTTATCAGGTCAAAGCAGCCGAGCAGTACTTC. The V call is TRBV6-8, the J call TRBJ2-7; D ambiguous. CDR3 length: 14 residues. Germline loops: CDR1 MNHGY, CDR2 SAAAGT. V was trimmed by 3 bases and J by 6 bases, leaving 15 bases between them.